This record covers a single T cell receptor (beta chain). As handled by the study authors: By means of reference gene primer amplification, nucleated cell counts were estimated. Sequencing used immunoSEQ multiplex PCR; TCRdb keeps in-frame clones, though not all of them. V and J calls and clone size are those listed in that table; D and trimming were worked out from the DNA. The repertoire consists of over 100,000 clones, with more than 75% occurring once and the leading ten covering about an eighth. The data originate from a study of blood T cell repertoires in COVID-19. The CDR3 runs 21 residues. CDR1 and CDR2 (germline): LGHNT, FRNRAP. Unmatched junction bases numbered 26, after V lost 7 bases and J lost 2 bases. Patients from Seattle were sampled longitudinally, starting during active infection.

The V gene is TRBV12-5, the J gene TRBJ2-1; TRBD1 agrees at 7 bases. This TCR was recovered from a woman in her sixties or seventies with COVID-19, enrolled during active disease. Sequencing was done on a sample of peripheral blood. The CDR3 loop is CASDSPHDTPRGQFTYNEQFF. Written as DNA, the CDR3 is TGTGCTAGTGATTCTCCACACGACACTCCAAGGGGGCAGTTTACCTACAATGAGCAGTTCTTC.